The TCR beta chain under discussion was sequenced for a study of cytomegalovirus exposure and HLA in healthy donors. Trimming shortened V by 0 bases and J by 10 bases, and 7 bases separated the two germline ends. The CDR3 covers 12 residues. From germline, CDR1 is ENHRY and CDR2 SYGVKD. The PCR was carried out with 60 Vbeta primers and 13 Jbeta primers. Original analysis: Roughly 9.9 million shared chains were among the 60 million to 80 million unique TCR beta chains that a later analysis counted. Sequencing used immunoSEQ multiplex PCR; TCRdb keeps in-frame clones, though not all of them. The V and J calls and clone size were taken over from that table, and D and trimming were inferred from the DNA. The table lists around 120,000 clones, over 60% of them singletons. Concerning this clone itself: Its target is unknown.

Points from the study as a whole: A later analysis linked a missense DCLRE1C variant to TCR beta V- and J-gene trimming. Based on reports, TCR beta sequences accurately predicted HLA-A and HLA-B alleles for most subjects.

Specimen: PBMCs. The rearrangement joins TRBV10-3 to TRBJ2-1, with a weak D call TRBD2 (6 bases). This clonotype was obtained from a human donor in good health. CDR3 loop: CAISESGLEQFF. The CDR3 bases are TGTGCCATCAGTGAGTCTGGACTAGAGCAGTTCTTC.